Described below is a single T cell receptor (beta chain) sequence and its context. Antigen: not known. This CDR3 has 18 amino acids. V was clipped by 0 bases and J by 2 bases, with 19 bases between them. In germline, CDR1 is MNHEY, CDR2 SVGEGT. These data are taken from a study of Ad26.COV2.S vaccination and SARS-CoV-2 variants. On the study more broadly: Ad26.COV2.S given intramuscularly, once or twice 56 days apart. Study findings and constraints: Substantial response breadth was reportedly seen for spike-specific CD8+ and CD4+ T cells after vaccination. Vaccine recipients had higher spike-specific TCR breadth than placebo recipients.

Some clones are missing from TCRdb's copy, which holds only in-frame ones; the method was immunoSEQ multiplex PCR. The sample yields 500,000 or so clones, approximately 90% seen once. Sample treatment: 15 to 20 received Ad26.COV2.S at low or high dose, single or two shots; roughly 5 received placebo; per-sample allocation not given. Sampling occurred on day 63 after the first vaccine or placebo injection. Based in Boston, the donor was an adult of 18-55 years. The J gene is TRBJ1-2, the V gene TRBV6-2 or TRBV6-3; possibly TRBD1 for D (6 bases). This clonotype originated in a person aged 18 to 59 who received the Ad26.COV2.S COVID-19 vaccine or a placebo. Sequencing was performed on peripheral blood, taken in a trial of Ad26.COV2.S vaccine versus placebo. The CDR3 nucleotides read TGTGCCAGCAGTTACTCGGAGACCTACAGGGAATGGAACTATGGCTACACCTTC. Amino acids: CASSYSETYREWNYGYTF.